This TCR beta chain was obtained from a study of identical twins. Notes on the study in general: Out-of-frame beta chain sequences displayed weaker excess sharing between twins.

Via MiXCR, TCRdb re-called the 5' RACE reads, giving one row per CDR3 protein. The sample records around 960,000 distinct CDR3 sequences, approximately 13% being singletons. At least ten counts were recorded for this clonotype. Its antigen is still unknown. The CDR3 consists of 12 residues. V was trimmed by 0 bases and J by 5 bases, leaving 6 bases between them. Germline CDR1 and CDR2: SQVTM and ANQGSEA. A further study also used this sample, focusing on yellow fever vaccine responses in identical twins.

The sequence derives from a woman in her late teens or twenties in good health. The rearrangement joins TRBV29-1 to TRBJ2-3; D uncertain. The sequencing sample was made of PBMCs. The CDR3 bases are TGCAGCGTTGAAGATTTAGGAGATACGCAGTATTTT. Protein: CSVEDLGDTQYF.